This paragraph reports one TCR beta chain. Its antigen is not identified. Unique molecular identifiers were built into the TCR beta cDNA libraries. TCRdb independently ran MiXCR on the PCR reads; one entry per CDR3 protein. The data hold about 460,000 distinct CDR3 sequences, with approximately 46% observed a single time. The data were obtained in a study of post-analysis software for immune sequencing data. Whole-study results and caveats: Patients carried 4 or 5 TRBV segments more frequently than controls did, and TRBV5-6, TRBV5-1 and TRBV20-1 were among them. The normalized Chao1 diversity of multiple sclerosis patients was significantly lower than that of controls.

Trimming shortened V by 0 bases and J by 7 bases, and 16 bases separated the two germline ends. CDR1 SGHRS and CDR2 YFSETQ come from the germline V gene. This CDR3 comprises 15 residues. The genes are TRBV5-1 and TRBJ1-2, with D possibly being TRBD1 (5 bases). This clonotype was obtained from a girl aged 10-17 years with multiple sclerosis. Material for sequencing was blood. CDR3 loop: CASSLDSVGVSGYTF. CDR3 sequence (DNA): TGCGCCAGCAGCTTGGATAGCGTGGGGGTGTCTGGCTACACCTTC. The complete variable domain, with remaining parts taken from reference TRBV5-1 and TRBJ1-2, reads KAGVTQTPRYLIKTRGQQVTLSCSPISGHRSVSWYQQTPGQGLQFLFEYFSETQRNKGNFPGRFSGRQFSNSRSEMNVSTLELGDSALYLCASSLDSVGVSGYTFGSGTRLTVV.